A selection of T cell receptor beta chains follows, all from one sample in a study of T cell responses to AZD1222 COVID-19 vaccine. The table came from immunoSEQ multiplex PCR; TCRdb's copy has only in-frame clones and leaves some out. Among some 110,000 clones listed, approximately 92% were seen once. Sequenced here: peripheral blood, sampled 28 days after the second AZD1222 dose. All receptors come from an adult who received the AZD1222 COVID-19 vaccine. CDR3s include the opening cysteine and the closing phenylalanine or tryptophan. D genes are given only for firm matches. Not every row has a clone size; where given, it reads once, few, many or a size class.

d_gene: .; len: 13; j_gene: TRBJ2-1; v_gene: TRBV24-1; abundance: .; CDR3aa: CATSDFSPNEQFF; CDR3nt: TGTGCCACCAGTGATTTTTCCCCTAATGAGCAGTTCTTC
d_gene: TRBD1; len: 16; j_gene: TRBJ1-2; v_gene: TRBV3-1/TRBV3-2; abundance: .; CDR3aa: CASSQNYMTGGLGYTF; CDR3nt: TGTGCCAGCAGCCAGAACTACATGACAGGGGGCCTCGGCTACACCTTC
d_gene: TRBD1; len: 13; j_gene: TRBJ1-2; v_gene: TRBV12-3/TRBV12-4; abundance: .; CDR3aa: CASSPTGAGGYTF; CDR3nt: TGTGCCAGCAGCCCCACAGGGGCCGGCGGCTACACCTTC
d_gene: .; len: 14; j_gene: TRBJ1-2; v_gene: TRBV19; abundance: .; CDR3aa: CASSIRDASWGYTF; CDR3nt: TGTGCCAGTAGTATTCGGGACGCCTCGTGGGGCTACACCTTC
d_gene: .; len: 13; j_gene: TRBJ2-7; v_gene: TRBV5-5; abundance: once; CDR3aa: CASSNRNSYEQYF; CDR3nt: TGTGCCAGCAGCAACAGGAACTCCTACGAGCAGTACTTC
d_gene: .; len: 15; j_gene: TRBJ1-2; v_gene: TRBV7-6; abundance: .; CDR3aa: CASSSGKDFNYGYTF; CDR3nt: TGTGCCAGCAGCTCAGGAAAGGATTTTAACTATGGCTACACCTTC
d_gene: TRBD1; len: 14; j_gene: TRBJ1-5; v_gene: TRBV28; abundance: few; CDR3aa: CASTRDRVNQPQHF; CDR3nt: TGTGCCAGCACTCGGGACAGGGTCAATCAGCCCCAGCATTTT
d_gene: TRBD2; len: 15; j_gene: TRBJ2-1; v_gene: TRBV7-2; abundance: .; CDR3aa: CASSNQRGSYNEQFF; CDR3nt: TGTGCCAGCAGCAACCAGCGGGGGTCCTACAATGAGCAGTTCTTC
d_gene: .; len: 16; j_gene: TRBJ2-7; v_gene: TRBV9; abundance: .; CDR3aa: CASSVAWGDPSNEQYF; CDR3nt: TGTGCCAGCAGCGTAGCTTGGGGTGACCCCTCGAACGAGCAGTACTTC
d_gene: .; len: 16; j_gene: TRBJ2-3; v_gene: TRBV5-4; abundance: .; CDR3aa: CASSLGGDSPTDTQYF; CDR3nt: TGTGCCAGCAGCTTGGGGGGTGACAGTCCCACAGATACGCAGTATTTT
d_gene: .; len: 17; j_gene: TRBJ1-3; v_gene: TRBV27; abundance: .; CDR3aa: CASSFLGPAGAGNTIYF; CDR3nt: TGTGCCAGCAGTTTCCTGGGACCCGCCGGGGCTGGAAACACCATATATTTT
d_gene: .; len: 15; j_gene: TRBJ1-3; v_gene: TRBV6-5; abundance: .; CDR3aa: CASSYDRISGNTIYF; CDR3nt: TGTGCCAGCAGTTACGACAGGATCTCTGGAAACACCATATATTTT
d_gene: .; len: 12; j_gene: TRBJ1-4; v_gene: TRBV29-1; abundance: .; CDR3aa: CSAKGTNEKLFF; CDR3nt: TGCAGCGCTAAAGGCACTAATGAAAAACTGTTTTTT
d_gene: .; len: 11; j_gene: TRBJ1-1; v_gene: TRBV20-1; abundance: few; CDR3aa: CSASPGAEAFF; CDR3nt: TGCAGTGCTAGCCCGGGAGCTGAAGCTTTCTTT
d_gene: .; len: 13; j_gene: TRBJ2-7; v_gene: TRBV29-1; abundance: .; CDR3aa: CSVQEGGPLEQYF; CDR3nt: TGCAGTGTTCAGGAAGGGGGGCCCCTGGAGCAGTACTTC
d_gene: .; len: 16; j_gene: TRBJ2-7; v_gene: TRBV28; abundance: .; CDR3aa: CASSPSGRTDSYEQYF; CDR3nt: TGTGCCAGCAGTCCGAGCGGCCGGACGGATTCCTACGAGCAGTACTTC
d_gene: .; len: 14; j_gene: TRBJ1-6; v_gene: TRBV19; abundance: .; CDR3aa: CASSTLGSNSPLHF; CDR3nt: TGTGCCAGTAGTACCCTTGGATCTAATTCACCCCTCCACTTT
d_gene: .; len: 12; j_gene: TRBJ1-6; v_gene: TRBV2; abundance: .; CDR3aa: CASDRLWSPLHF; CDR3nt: TGTGCCAGCGACAGGCTATGGTCACCCCTCCACTTT
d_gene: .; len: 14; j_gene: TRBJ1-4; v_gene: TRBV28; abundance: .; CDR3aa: CASSLAGYDEKLFF; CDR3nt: TGTGCCAGCAGCCTGGCGGGGTACGATGAAAAACTGTTTTTT
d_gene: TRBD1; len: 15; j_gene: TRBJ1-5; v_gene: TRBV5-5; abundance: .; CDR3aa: CASSLRTGVGQPQHF; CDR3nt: TGTGCCAGCAGCCTAAGGACAGGGGTGGGTCAGCCCCAGCATTTT
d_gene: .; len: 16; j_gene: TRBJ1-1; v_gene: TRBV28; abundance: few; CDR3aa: CASSSQLTGRRVEAFF; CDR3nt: TGTGCCAGCAGTTCCCAACTGACAGGTCGGAGGGTTGAAGCTTTCTTT
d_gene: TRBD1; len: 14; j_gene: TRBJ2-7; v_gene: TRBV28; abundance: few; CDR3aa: CASSLRGQSYEQYF; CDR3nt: TGTGCCAGCAGTTTAAGGGGGCAATCCTACGAGCAGTACTTC
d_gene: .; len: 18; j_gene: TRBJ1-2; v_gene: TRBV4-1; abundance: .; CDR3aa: CASSQGVSGGPWDYGYTF; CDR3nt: TGCGCCAGCAGCCAAGGTGTTTCGGGGGGCCCGTGGGACTATGGCTACACCTTC
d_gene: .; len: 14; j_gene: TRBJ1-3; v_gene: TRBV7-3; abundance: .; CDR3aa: CASSLTTSGNTIYF; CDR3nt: TGTGCCAGCAGCTTGACAACCTCTGGAAACACCATATATTTT
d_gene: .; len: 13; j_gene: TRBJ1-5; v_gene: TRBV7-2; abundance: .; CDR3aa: CASSLEGSQPQHF; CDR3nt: TGTGCCAGCAGCTTGGAAGGGAGTCAGCCCCAGCATTTT
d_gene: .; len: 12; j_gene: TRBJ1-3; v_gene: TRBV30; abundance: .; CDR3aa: CAWSVNGNTIYF; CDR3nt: TGTGCCTGGAGTGTAAATGGAAACACCATATATTTT
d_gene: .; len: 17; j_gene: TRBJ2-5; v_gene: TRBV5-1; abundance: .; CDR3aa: CASSSQDWGQVQETQYF; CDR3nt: TGCGCCAGCAGCTCGCAAGACTGGGGGCAGGTCCAAGAGACCCAGTACTTC
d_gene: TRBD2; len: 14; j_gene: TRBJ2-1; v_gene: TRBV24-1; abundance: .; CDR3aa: CATVAGGPYNEQFF; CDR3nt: TGTGCCACCGTAGCGGGAGGGCCCTACAATGAGCAGTTCTTC
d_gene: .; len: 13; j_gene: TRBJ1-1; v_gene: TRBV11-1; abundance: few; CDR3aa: CASSLRGVPEAFF; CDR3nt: TGTGCCAGCAGCTTACGAGGGGTCCCTGAAGCTTTCTTT
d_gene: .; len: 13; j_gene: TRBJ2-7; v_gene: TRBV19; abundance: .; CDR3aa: CASSMGKGYEQYF; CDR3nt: TGTGCCAGTAGTATGGGGAAGGGTTACGAGCAGTACTTC
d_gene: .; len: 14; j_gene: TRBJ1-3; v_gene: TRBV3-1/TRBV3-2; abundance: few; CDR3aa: CASSPGGVGNTIYF; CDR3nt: TGTGCCAGCAGCCCTGGGGGGGTCGGAAACACCATATATTTT
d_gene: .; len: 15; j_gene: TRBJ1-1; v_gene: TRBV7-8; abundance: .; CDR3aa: CASSFHGDLNTEAFF; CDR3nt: TGTGCCAGCAGCTTCCACGGGGACCTGAACACTGAAGCTTTCTTT
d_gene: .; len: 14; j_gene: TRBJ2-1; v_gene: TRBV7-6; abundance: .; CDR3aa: CASSLQLAGNEQFF; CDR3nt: TGTGCCAGCAGCTTGCAGTTAGCAGGGAATGAGCAGTTCTTC
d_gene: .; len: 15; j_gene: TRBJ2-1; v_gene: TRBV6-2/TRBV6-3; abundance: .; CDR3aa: CASSPLAGLDNEQFF; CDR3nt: TGTGCCAGCAGTCCCCTTGCGGGACTCGACAATGAGCAGTTCTTC
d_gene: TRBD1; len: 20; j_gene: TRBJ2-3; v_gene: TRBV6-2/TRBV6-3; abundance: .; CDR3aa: CASSFTMGQRITYSTDTQYF; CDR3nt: TGTGCCAGCAGTTTCACTATGGGACAGCGGATTACCTATAGCACAGATACGCAGTATTTT
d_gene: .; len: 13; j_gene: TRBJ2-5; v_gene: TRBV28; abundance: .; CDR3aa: CASSLSDPETQYF; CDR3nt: TGTGCCAGCAGCCTCTCGGACCCGGAGACCCAGTACTTC
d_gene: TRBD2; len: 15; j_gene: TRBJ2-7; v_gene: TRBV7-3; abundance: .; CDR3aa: CASSLTPSSGYEQYF; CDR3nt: TGTGCCAGCAGCTTGACACCAAGTAGCGGGTACGAGCAGTACTTC
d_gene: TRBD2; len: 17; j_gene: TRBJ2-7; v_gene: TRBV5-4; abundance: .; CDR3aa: CASSQDTPGGLAYEQYF; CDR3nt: TGTGCCAGCAGCCAAGATACCCCGGGAGGGCTAGCCTACGAGCAGTACTTC
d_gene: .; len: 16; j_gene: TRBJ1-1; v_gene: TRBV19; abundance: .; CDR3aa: CASIKSGTYRDTEAFF; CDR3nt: TGTGCCAGTATTAAATCTGGGACTTACAGAGACACTGAAGCTTTCTTT
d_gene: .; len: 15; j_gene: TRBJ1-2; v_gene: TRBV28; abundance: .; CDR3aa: CASREESRANYGYTF; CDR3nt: TGTGCCAGCAGAGAGGAAAGCAGAGCTAACTATGGCTACACCTTC
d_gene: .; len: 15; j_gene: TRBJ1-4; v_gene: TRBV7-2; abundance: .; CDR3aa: CASNPQGFDGEKLFF; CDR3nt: TGTGCCAGCAACCCCCAGGGTTTCGATGGGGAAAAACTGTTTTTT
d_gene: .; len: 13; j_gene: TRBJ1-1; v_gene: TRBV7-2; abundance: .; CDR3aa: CASSPLRGLEAFF; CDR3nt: TGTGCCAGCAGCCCCCTTAGAGGCCTGGAAGCTTTCTTT